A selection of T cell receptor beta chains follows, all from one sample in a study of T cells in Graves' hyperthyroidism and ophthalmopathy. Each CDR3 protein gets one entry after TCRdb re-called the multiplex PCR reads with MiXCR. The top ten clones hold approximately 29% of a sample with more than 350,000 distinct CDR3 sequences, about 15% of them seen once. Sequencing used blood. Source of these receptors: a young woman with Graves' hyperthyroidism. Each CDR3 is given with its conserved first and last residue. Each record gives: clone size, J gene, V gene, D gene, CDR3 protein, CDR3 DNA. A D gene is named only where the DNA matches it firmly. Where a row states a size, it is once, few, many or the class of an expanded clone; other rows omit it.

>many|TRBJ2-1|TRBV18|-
CASSRLEEAYNEQFF
TGTGCCAGCTCACGTCTCGAGGAGGCATACAATGAGCAGTTCTTC
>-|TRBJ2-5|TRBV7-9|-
CASSSQSPEETQYF
TGTGCCAGCAGCTCGCAGAGTCCGGAAGAGACCCAGTACTTC
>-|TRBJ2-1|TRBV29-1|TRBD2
CSVEDGETSGSGEQFF
TGCAGCGTTGAAGATGGGGAGACTAGCGGGTCCGGGGAGCAGTTCTTC
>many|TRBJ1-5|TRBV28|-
CASSRGQPQHF
TGTGCCAGCAGTCGGGGTCAGCCCCAGCATTTT
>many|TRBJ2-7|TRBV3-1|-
CASSQGAVEQYF
TGTGCCAGCAGCCAAGGAGCTGTCGAGCAGTACTTC
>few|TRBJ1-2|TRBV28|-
CASTNNGGFYYGYTF
TGTGCCAGCACCAACAACGGGGGATTTTACTATGGCTACACCTTC
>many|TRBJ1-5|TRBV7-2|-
CASSLASDGHQPQHF
TGTGCCAGCAGCTTAGCGTCAGACGGTCATCAGCCCCAGCATTTT
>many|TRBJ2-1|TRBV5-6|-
CASSLADRNYNEQFF
TGTGCCAGCAGCTTGGCGGACAGAAACTACAATGAGCAGTTCTTC
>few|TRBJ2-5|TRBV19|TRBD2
CASSIGGRLAGVGEETQYF
TGTGCCAGTAGTATAGGGGGTCGGCTAGCGGGAGTAGGCGAAGAGACCCAGTACTTC
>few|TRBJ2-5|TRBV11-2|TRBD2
CASSPWTSGRNPQETQYF
TGTGCCAGCAGCCCCTGGACTAGCGGGAGGAACCCCCAAGAGACCCAGTACTTC
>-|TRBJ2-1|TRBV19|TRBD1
CASSAQGASNEQFF
TGTGCCAGTAGTGCACAGGGGGCAAGCAATGAGCAGTTCTTC
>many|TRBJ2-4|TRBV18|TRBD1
CASSPPGQGKNIQYF
TGTGCCAGCTCACCACCGGGACAGGGTAAAAACATTCAGTACTTC
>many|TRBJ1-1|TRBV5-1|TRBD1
CASRNTGGTEAFF
TGCGCCAGCAGAAATACAGGGGGCACTGAAGCTTTCTTT
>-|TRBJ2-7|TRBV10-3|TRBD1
CAISESGGRTGGELYF
TGTGCCATCAGTGAGTCCGGGGGGAGGACAGGGGGCGAACTGTACTTC
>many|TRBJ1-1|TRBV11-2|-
CASSLDLGWTEAFF
TGTGCCAGCAGCTTAGATCTGGGGTGGACTGAAGCTTTCTTT
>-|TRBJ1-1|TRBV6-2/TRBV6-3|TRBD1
CASSRGQGEAFF
TGTGCCAGCAGCCGAGGACAGGGTGAAGCTTTCTTT
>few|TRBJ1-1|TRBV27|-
CASKAVKGKNTEAFF
TGTGCCAGCAAGGCGGTCAAGGGGAAGAACACTGAAGCTTTCTTT
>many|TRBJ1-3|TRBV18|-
CASSPPGTGNTIYF
TGTGCCAGCTCACCACCGGGGACTGGAAACACCATATATTTT
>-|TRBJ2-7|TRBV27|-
CASSDPDSYEQYF
TGTGCCAGCAGCGATCCCGACAGTTACGAGCAGTACTTC
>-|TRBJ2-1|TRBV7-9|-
CASSLRDNYNEQFF
TGTGCCAGCAGCTTACGGGACAACTACAATGAGCAGTTCTTC
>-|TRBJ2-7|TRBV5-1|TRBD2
CASSLVTGRVPYEQYF
TGCGCCAGCAGCTTGGTAACGGGGAGGGTTCCCTACGAGCAGTACTTC
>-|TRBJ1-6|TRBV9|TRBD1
CASSVQGASNSPLHF
TGTGCCAGCAGCGTACAGGGGGCTAGTAATTCACCCCTCCACTTT
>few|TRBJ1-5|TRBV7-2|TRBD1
CASSLAGTASNQSQHF
TGTGCCAGCAGCCTAGCCGGGACAGCGAGCAATCAGTCCCAGCATTTT
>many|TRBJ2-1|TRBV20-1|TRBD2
CSARASLAGTSYNEQFF
TGCAGTGCTAGAGCTTCACTAGCGGGGACCTCCTACAATGAGCAGTTCTTC